This T cell receptor beta chain came from a study of T cell changes during pregnancy in multiple sclerosis. Germline loops: CDR1 SGDLS, CDR2 YYNGEE. The junction had 6 bases not matched to a gene; V was cut back by 4 bases and J by 2 bases. This CDR3 is 14 amino acids long. Sequenced by immunoSEQ multiplex PCR; TCRdb stores in-frame clones only, minus some. The sample contains about 70,000 clones, 80% to 95% of which appear only once. The J gene is TRBJ2-7, the V gene TRBV9, with 7 bases aligning to TRBD1. This receptor was identified in a female donor with multiple sclerosis, enrolled in a pregnancy study. Sequencing used CD4+ T cells from peripheral blood mononuclear cells, obtained after pregnancy. This chain's CDR3 is CASSRTGTAYEQYF. The CDR3 DNA sequence: TGTGCCAGCAGCAGAACCGGGACAGCCTACGAGCAGTACTTC.